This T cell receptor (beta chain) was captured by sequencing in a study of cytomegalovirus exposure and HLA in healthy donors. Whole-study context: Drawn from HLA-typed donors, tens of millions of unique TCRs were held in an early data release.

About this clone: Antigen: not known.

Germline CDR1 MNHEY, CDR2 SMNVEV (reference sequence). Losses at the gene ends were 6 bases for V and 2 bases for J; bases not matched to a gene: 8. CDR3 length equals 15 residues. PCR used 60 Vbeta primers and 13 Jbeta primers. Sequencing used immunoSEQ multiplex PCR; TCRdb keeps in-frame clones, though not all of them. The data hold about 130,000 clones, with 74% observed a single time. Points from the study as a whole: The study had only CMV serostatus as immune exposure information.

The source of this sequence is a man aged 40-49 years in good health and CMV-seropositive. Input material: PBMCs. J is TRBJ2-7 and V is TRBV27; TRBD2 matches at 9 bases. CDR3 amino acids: CASSREAGGPYEQYF. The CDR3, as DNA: TGTGCCAGCAGCCGGGAGGCGGGAGGGCCCTACGAGCAGTACTTC.